The source of this T cell receptor beta chain is a study of blood T cell repertoires in COVID-19. Across the study: Whether acute or convalescent, the COVID-19 samples came from the United States, Italy and Spain.

Original analysis: Scientists estimated how many nucleated cells there were by amplifying reference gene primers. The repertoire was sequenced with immunoSEQ multiplex PCR; TCRdb's copy has only in-frame clones and lacks some. D and trimming come from the DNA, and the V and J calls and clone size come from that table. The data show 81,000 or so clones, with approximately 91% seen just once and roughly 12% held by the top ten. V lost 5 bases and J lost 6; bases outside the gene matches: 11. The germline V gene has CDR1 SGHRS and CDR2 YFSETQ. CDR3 length: 15 residues. Source material: peripheral blood. The clonotype originates from a man in his 70s with active or convalescent COVID-19. V gene TRBV5-1 combines with J gene TRBJ2-3, with TRBD2 identical over 8 bases. CDR3 protein: CASRGGGPVPDTQYF. The CDR3 bases are TGCGCCAGCAGGGGCGGGGGGCCCGTTCCGGATACGCAGTATTTT.